A single sample gave rise to the 25 T cell receptor beta chains below, sequenced in a study of control samples from healthy donors and cancer patients. Assay used: immunoSEQ multiplex PCR; TCRdb lists only in-frame clones, some missing. The profile shows some 130,000 clones, approximately 90% of them singletons. Specimen: blood. The receptors here all came from a man aged 35 to 55 in good health.

V gene TRBV4-2 combines with J gene TRBJ2-2; TRBD2 agrees at 9 bases. Per the germline V gene, CDR1 is LGHNA and CDR2 is YNFKEQ. The V segment lost 1 base and the J segment 6 bases; nucleotides outside the gene matches: 12. The CDR3 extends over 18 amino acids. The CDR3 bases are TGTGCCAGCAGCCAAGGAGGGTGGAGCGGGGGGCTCCCCGGGGAGCTGTTTTTT. This sequence encodes CASSQGGWSGGLPGELFF.

This clone was recorded only once. The V gene is TRBV10-1, the J gene TRBJ2-7; 8 nucleotides match TRBD1. This CDR3 comprises 15 residues. Per the germline V gene, CDR1 is WNHNN and CDR2 is SYGVQD (reference sequence). V trimming: 5 bases; J trimming: 7 bases; junction bases outside the gene matches: 13. Here the CDR3 DNA reads TGCGCCAGCAGTCCATTCACAGGGGGGAAGGGGGAGCAGTACTTC. It encodes CASSPFTGGKGEQYF.

V and J are TRBV10-3 and TRBJ2-3; 11 bases agree with TRBD2. Germline CDR1 ENHRY, CDR2 SYGVKD. Trimming took 0 bases from V and 6 from J; bases not matched to a gene: 5. The CDR3 is 16 amino acids. The CDR3 nucleotides are TGTGCCATCAGTGAGTCGAAGACTAGCGGGGAGGATACGCAGTATTTT. Residues: CAISESKTSGEDTQYF.

The J gene is TRBJ1-3, the V gene TRBV5-4, with D tentatively TRBD1 (5 bases). Germline CDR1 reads SGHNT; CDR2 reads YYREEE (reference sequence). CDR3 length: 14 residues. Between the trimmed V and J ends, which lost 2 bases and 4 bases, there was a span of 10 bases. As DNA, the CDR3 is TGTGCCAGCAGCTTCCGGGGGATGGGAAACACCATATATTTT. Translated, it gives CASSFRGMGNTIYF.

The chain combines TRBV28 with TRBJ2-3; TRBD2 agrees at 12 bases. The CDR3 loop spans 20 amino acids. In germline, CDR1 is MDHEN, CDR2 SYDVKM. With 3 bases clipped from V and 1 base from J, the junction kept 14 bases outside the gene matches. CDR3: CASSFSGLAGGYSGTDTQYF. The DNA of the CDR3 is TGTGCCAGCAGTTTCTCGGGTCTAGCGGGGGGGTATAGCGGCACAGATACGCAGTATTTT.

The chain combines TRBV18 with TRBJ1-5; D unresolved. The CDR3 is 18 residues long. V was cut by 5 bases and J by 0 bases, with 20 bases left in between. Germline values: CDR1 KGHSH, CDR2 LQKENI. In DNA form, the CDR3 reads TGTGCCAGCTCAAGGCGTGCGGCAGAGTTTTCTAGCAATCAGCCCCAGCATTTT. This codes for CASSRRAAEFSSNQPQHF.

The V gene is TRBV20-1, the J gene TRBJ1-1; D is undetermined. From germline, CDR1 is DFQATT and CDR2 SNEGSKA (reference sequence). With 5 bases removed from V and 4 bases from J, the gap between germline ends came to 8 bases. The CDR3 sequence is 11 residues long. CDR3 residues: CSALRTTEAFF. CDR3 DNA: TGCAGTGCTCTACGTACCACTGAAGCTTTCTTT.

This clone showed up just a few times. This rearrangement joins TRBV4-1 to TRBJ1-2; 10 bases align to TRBD1. V dropped 4 bases and J dropped 3; count of bases not matched to a gene: 5. Looked up from germline, CDR1 is MGHRA and CDR2 is YSYEKL. This CDR3 has 15 residues. Here the CDR3 reads CASSRLDRGDYGYTF. The CDR3 nucleotides read TGCGCCAGCAGCCGACTGGACAGGGGGGACTATGGCTACACCTTC.

The chain couples TRBV2 to TRBJ1-2; D possibly corresponds to TRBD1 (5 bases). With 8 bases removed from V and 2 bases from J, the gap between germline ends came to 12 bases. The CDR3 contains 13 residues. CDR1 and CDR2 from the germline V gene are SNHLY and FYNNEI. The chain's CDR3 is CASQAGQNYGYTF. In DNA, the CDR3 is TGTGCCAGCCAAGCGGGGCAGAACTATGGCTACACCTTC.

The CDR3 nucleotides are TGCGCCAGCAGCTTCCGGGACAGGGGGCTTGGAGATACGCAGTATTTT. Amino acid sequence: CASSFRDRGLGDTQYF. The chain couples TRBV5-1 to TRBJ2-3; 12 bases are shared with TRBD1. The CDR3 is 16 residues long. The V gene's germline CDR1 is SGHRS and CDR2 YFSETQ. Losses at the gene ends were 2 bases for V and 5 bases for J; bases not matched to a gene: 6. Supplemented by reference TRBV5-1 and TRBJ2-3, the full variable domain reads KAGVTQTPRYLIKTRGQQVTLSCSPISGHRSVSWYQQTPGQGLQFLFEYFSETQRNKGNFPGRFSGRQFSNSRSEMNVSTLELGDSALYLCASSFRDRGLGDTQYFGPGTRLTVL.

This clone was detected once. DNA of the CDR3: TGCGCCAGCAGGGGGCAGGGAACCCAGTACTTC. Protein: CASRGQGTQYF. The J gene is TRBJ2-5, the V gene TRBV10-2; possible D gene TRBD1, 5 bases. Germline loops: CDR1 WSHSY, CDR2 SAAADI. Between the trimmed V and J ends, which lost 6 bases and 8 bases, there was a span of 10 bases. CDR3 length: 11 residues.

The rearrangement uses TRBV6-4 and TRBJ2-3; TRBD2 might be the D (6 bases). Per germline, CDR1 MRHNA and CDR2 SNTAGT. Trimming cost V 2 bases and J 0 bases, with 12 bases left between them. The CDR3 covers 16 residues. CDR3 in DNA: TGTGCCAGCAGTGACCGGGGGATCAGTAGCACAGATACGCAGTATTTT. This sequence encodes CASSDRGISSTDTQYF.

The J gene is TRBJ1-6, the V gene TRBV5-4; no firm D call. Trimming shortened V by 4 bases and J by 11 bases, and 19 bases separated the two germline ends. CDR3 length: 15 residues. Germline V CDR1 and CDR2: SGHNT, YYREEE (reference sequence). Here the CDR3 DNA reads TGTGCCAGCAGCGTATTTGGACCGGAGTTGGCACCCCTCCACTTT. This sequence encodes CASSVFGPELAPLHF.

In nucleotides, the CDR3 is TGCGCCAGCAGTGAATTTCCGGGACAGGGTCCGTCCTACGAGCAGTACTTC. This translates into CASSEFPGQGPSYEQYF. This rearrangement joins TRBV10-1 to TRBJ2-7; 9 positions agree with TRBD1. Germline V gene data show CDR1 as WNHNN and CDR2 as SYGVQD (reference sequence). V lost 3 bases to trimming and J lost 1 base; unmatched junction nucleotides: 10. The CDR3 covers 17 residues.

This clone was counted a single time. The chain uses TRBV4-1 and TRBJ2-2; D is unresolved. CDR3 length: 15 amino acids. The germline gives CDR1 MGHRA, CDR2 YSYEKL. Trimming took off 4 bases at V and 0 bases at J, with 9 bases between the two ends. CDR3 region: CASSLRSANTGELFF. The CDR3, as DNA: TGCGCCAGCAGCCTCCGGTCGGCGAACACCGGGGAGCTGTTTTTT.

The genes are TRBV5-1 and TRBJ2-5; D gene uncertain. Germline V gives CDR1 SGHRS, CDR2 YFSETQ. This CDR3 comprises 12 residues. V lost 0 bases and J lost 5, with 5 bases in between. CDR3 sequence reads: CASSLDWETQYF. The CDR3 region has the DNA TGCGCCAGCAGCTTGGACTGGGAGACCCAGTACTTC.

The table lists this clone with a count of one. This chain connects TRBV28 to TRBJ1-4, with 9 bases aligning to TRBD1. The ends lost 5 bases at V and 6 bases at J; junction bases unmatched: 7. Per the germline V gene, CDR1 is MDHEN and CDR2 is SYDVKM. The CDR3 has 15 amino acids. The DNA of the CDR3 is TGTGCCAGCAGTGGGCCGGGACAGGGTTATGAAAAACTGTTTTTT. It yields the protein CASSGPGQGYEKLFF.

The chain links TRBV9 to TRBJ2-3, with 7 bases aligning to TRBD1. The CDR3 totals 15 residues. The trim removed 3 bases at V and 6 bases at J, leaving 10 bases unmatched. Per the germline V gene, CDR1 is SGDLS and CDR2 is YYNGEE. For the CDR3, the DNA is TGTGCCAGCAGCGGCAGAACTGGCAGGGGGGATACGCAGTATTTT. It yields the protein CASSGRTGRGDTQYF.

The chain combines TRBV20-1 with TRBJ1-2; 7 bases are a match to TRBD1. J gave up 8 bases and V 3 bases, and 18 bases lay outside the gene matches. This CDR3 comprises 16 residues. The germline CDR1 and CDR2 sequences are DFQATT and SNEGSKA (reference sequence). CDR3 sequence reads: CSASQGTVKAFGGYTF. For the CDR3, the DNA is TGCAGTGCTAGTCAGGGGACAGTAAAAGCGTTCGGCGGCTACACCTTC.

This clone was seen once. V and J are TRBV7-9 and TRBJ2-5, with D possibly matching TRBD2 (5 bases). V gave up 6 bases and J gave up 4 bases, with 18 bases separating them. The germline V gene has CDR1 SEHNR and CDR2 FQNEAQ (reference sequence). The CDR3 covers 15 residues. The chain's CDR3 is CASRVSERPAETQYF. The CDR3 nucleotides read TGTGCCAGCAGGGTCAGCGAGCGGCCGGCAGAGACCCAGTACTTC. Full variable domain (outside the CDR3, taken from reference TRBV7-9 and TRBJ2-5): DTGVSQNPRHKITKRGQNVTFRCDPISEHNRLYWYRQTLGQGPEFLTYFQNEAQLEKSRLLSDRFSAERPKGSFSTLEIQRTEQGDSAMYLCASRVSERPAETQYFGPGTRLLVL.

The V gene is TRBV7-8, the J gene TRBJ1-2; perhaps TRBD1 as D (5 bases). The CDR3 covers 14 residues. Germline CDR1 SGHVS, CDR2 FQNEAQ. Trimming left V 4 bases short and J 0 bases short, with 9 bases between. The CDR3 coding sequence is TGTGCCAGCAGCTCCTGGGGGTCTAACTATGGCTACACCTTC. Translating gives CASSSWGSNYGYTF.

J is TRBJ1-5 and V is TRBV5-8; tentative D call: TRBD1 (5 bases). Trimming stripped 1 base from V and 3 bases from J, with 20 bases between. CDR1 is SGHTS and CDR2 is YDEGEE in the germline V gene. The CDR3 has 18 amino acids. DNA of the CDR3: TGTGCCAGCAGCTTGAATTGGGGCACAGGACCGATCAATCAGCCCCAGCATTTT. Translation gives CASSLNWGTGPINQPQHF.

The chain employs TRBV4-2 and TRBJ1-1, with unresolved D. Germline V gene sequence: CDR1 LGHNA, CDR2 YNFKEQ. V was cut by 0 bases and J by 4 bases, with 9 bases left in between. This CDR3 has 14 amino acids. DNA for the CDR3: TGTGCCAGCAGCCAAGATTGGGGTGGCACTGAAGCTTTCTTT. Translation gives CASSQDWGGTEAFF.

This clone was found a few times. The gene calls are TRBV3-1 (or the pseudogene TRBV3-2) and TRBJ2-3; a possible D gene is TRBD2 (5 bases). CDR3 size: 16 residues. Trimming took off 2 bases at V and 0 bases at J, with 12 bases between the two ends. The germline gives CDR1 LGHDT, CDR2 YNNKEL (reference sequence). CDR3 sequence reads: CASSQSRGSSTDTQYF. The DNA for the CDR3 is TGTGCCAGCAGCCAAAGTCGAGGGAGTAGCACAGATACGCAGTATTTT.

The chain recombines TRBV7-3 with TRBJ2-5; no definite D call. V lost 8 bases and J 1 base, leaving 11 bases between the germline ends. CDR3 length equals 13 residues. The germline V gene has CDR1 SGHTA and CDR2 FQGTGA. The CDR3 DNA reads TGTGCCAGCGCTTGGCAGAGCCAAGAGACCCAGTACTTC. Its protein product is CASAWQSQETQYF.